This is a list of T cell receptor beta chains from one sample in a study of radiotherapy plus CTLA-4 blockade in lung cancer. The data were produced by immunoSEQ multiplex PCR, yet TCRdb's version contains in-frame clones alone and is incomplete. The profile shows about 99,000 clones, around 90% of them singletons. The source material was peripheral blood, sampled from a patient treated with radiotherapy plus ipilimumab. These receptors came from a human donor with non-small cell lung cancer that progressed on radiotherapy plus ipilimumab. Each CDR3 is given with its conserved first and last residue. The D gene is left open where the match is weak. Clone sizes are given selectively: once, few, many, or a class where the clone is expanded.

D gene	V gene	clone size	J gene	CDR3 protein	CDR3 DNA
.	TRBV4-1	few	TRBJ2-3	CASQAGSTDTQYF	TGCGCCAGCCAGGCCGGAAGCACAGATACGCAGTATTTT
.	TRBV30	once	TRBJ2-1	CAWSPRLESEQFF	TGTGCCTGGAGTCCACGGTTAGAATCAGAGCAGTTCTTC
.	TRBV6-1	.	TRBJ1-5	CASTGTGVEPQHF	TGTGCCAGCACCGGGACTGGGGTAGAGCCCCAGCATTTT
.	TRBV5-1	.	TRBJ1-1	CASSLELGLTEAFF	TGCGCCAGCAGCTTGGAGCTGGGGCTCACTGAAGCTTTCTTT
.	TRBV28	.	TRBJ1-2	CASARDSNYGYTF	TGTGCCAGCGCGAGAGATTCTAACTATGGCTACACCTTC
.	TRBV5-6	.	TRBJ2-7	CASSSYYYEQYF	TGTGCCAGCAGCTCCTACTATTACGAGCAGTACTTC
.	TRBV11-2	few	TRBJ2-7	CASSLTSSYEQYF	TGTGCCAGCAGCCTGACAAGCTCCTACGAGCAGTACTTC
.	TRBV2	.	TRBJ2-1	CASGTRRAYNEQFF	TGTGCCAGCGGGACTCGACGTGCCTACAATGAGCAGTTCTTC
.	TRBV5-6	few	TRBJ1-1	CASSRLGRGAFF	TGTGCCAGCAGCCGATTGGGGAGGGGGGCTTTCTTT
.	TRBV9	.	TRBJ2-3	CASSVVGGNTDTQYF	TGTGCCAGCAGCGTAGTAGGCGGGAACACAGATACGCAGTATTTT
.	TRBV15	.	TRBJ1-4	CATRVGGVGVKLFF	TGTGCCACCAGAGTGGGGGGCGTCGGTGTAAAACTGTTTTTT
.	TRBV5-4	few	TRBJ2-5	CASSPGATRVVRSETQYF	TGTGCCAGCAGCCCCGGGGCGACGAGAGTTGTCAGATCGGAGACCCAGTACTTC
.	TRBV27	.	TRBJ2-3	CASSLSRSDTQYF	TGTGCCAGCAGTTTATCGCGTTCAGATACGCAGTATTTT
TRBD1	TRBV13	.	TRBJ1-1	CASSTGGPTEAFF	TGTGCCAGCTCCACAGGGGGCCCAACTGAAGCTTTCTTT
.	TRBV6-1	.	TRBJ2-7	CASSPSSSRSYEQYF	TGTGCCAGCAGCCCTTCTTCGAGTCGCTCCTACGAGCAGTACTTC
.	TRBV7-9	.	TRBJ2-7	CASSGSPGSEQYF	TGTGCCAGCAGTGGTAGCCCCGGGAGTGAGCAGTACTTC
.	TRBV6-5	few	TRBJ1-3	CASSYSWGDSGNTIYF	TGTGCCAGCAGTTACTCTTGGGGGGACTCTGGAAACACCATATATTTT
TRBD1	TRBV5-1	.	TRBJ1-4	CASSRQGDSNEKLFF	TGCGCCAGCAGCCGACAGGGGGATAGTAATGAAAAACTGTTTTTT
.	TRBV11-2	.	TRBJ2-2	CASSFGAAYTGELFF	TGTGCCAGCAGCTTCGGGGCGGCTTACACCGGGGAGCTGTTTTTT
TRBD2	TRBV5-6	.	TRBJ2-3	CASSLRLTSGFSTDTQYF	TGTGCCAGCAGCTTGAGATTGACTAGCGGGTTCAGCACAGATACGCAGTATTTT
TRBD1	TRBV19	.	TRBJ2-7	CASSLRGRPYEQYF	TGTGCCAGTAGTCTTAGGGGGCGACCCTACGAGCAGTACTTC
TRBD2	TRBV4-2	.	TRBJ2-1	CASSLGTSENNEQFF	TGTGCCAGCAGCCTGGGGACTAGCGAGAACAATGAGCAGTTCTTC
TRBD1	TRBV6-5	.	TRBJ1-2	CASSTGQGAYGYTF	TGTGCCAGCAGTACGGGACAGGGGGCCTATGGCTACACCTTC
.	TRBV12-5	.	TRBJ1-2	CASGTRPGSYGYTF	TGTGCTAGTGGTACCCGCCCGGGCTCCTATGGCTACACCTTC
TRBD2	TRBV11-2	.	TRBJ2-1	CASSFQTSGTEQFF	TGTGCCAGCAGCTTCCAGACTAGCGGGACTGAGCAGTTCTTC
TRBD1	TRBV27	.	TRBJ2-1	CASREQGAYNEQFF	TGTGCCAGCAGAGAACAGGGGGCCTACAATGAGCAGTTCTTC
TRBD2	TRBV9	once	TRBJ2-3	CASSASGDLSTDTQYF	TGTGCCAGCAGCGCTAGCGGGGACCTAAGCACAGATACGCAGTATTTT
TRBD1	TRBV6-1	.	TRBJ1-1	CASRQGGATEAFF	TGTGCCAGCCGACAAGGGGGCGCCACTGAAGCTTTCTTT
.	TRBV29-1	.	TRBJ2-1	CSVRGGGGTGEQFF	TGCAGCGTCAGGGGCGGTGGCGGGACGGGAGAGCAGTTCTTC
TRBD1	TRBV4-1	.	TRBJ2-7	CASSQGPPDRTTYEQYF	TGCGCCAGCAGCCAAGGGCCACCGGACAGGACGACCTACGAGCAGTACTTC
TRBD2	TRBV30	.	TRBJ2-1	CAWSTTGTSFYNEQFF	TGTGCCTGGAGTACCACCGGGACTAGCTTCTACAATGAGCAGTTCTTC
.	TRBV11-3	.	TRBJ2-7	CASSLDRDYEQYF	TGTGCCAGCAGCTTAGACAGGGACTACGAGCAGTACTTC
.	TRBV5-1	few	TRBJ2-7	CASSLPAGFGEQYF	TGCGCCAGCAGCTTGCCGGCTGGGTTCGGCGAGCAGTACTTC
.	TRBV6-5	.	TRBJ2-2	CASSYQGETGELFF	TGTGCCAGCAGTTATCAGGGAGAGACCGGGGAGCTGTTTTTT
.	TRBV11-2	.	TRBJ1-1	CASSLRADPINTEAFF	TGTGCCAGCAGCTTACGCGCAGACCCCATAAACACTGAAGCTTTCTTT
TRBD2	TRBV6-1	few	TRBJ2-1	CASSEGGTSGRGSYNEQFF	TGTGCCAGCAGTGAAGGGGGGACTAGCGGGAGGGGAAGCTACAATGAGCAGTTCTTC
.	TRBV11-3	.	TRBJ1-3	CASSTSSSSGNTIYF	TGTGCCAGCAGCACCTCATCGAGCTCTGGAAACACCATATATTTT
TRBD1	TRBV5-1	.	TRBJ2-5	CASSQDRPVSETQYF	TGCGCCAGCAGCCAGGACAGGCCCGTGAGTGAGACCCAGTACTTC
TRBD1	TRBV5-5	.	TRBJ1-2	CASSLGDRGNYGYTF	TGTGCCAGCAGTCTCGGGGACAGGGGTAACTATGGCTACACCTTC
.	TRBV6-4	.	TRBJ2-3	CASSGFLYF	TGTGCCAGCAGCGGGTTTCTGTATTTT
.	TRBV18	.	TRBJ2-2	CASSPQVNTGELFF	TGTGCCAGCTCACCCCAGGTGAACACCGGGGAGCTGTTTTTT
.	TRBV18	.	TRBJ1-1	CASSPTSGGDTEAFF	TGTGCCAGCTCACCTACCTCGGGGGGGGACACTGAAGCTTTCTTT
.	TRBV6-1	.	TRBJ2-7	CASSEPTVRGEQYF	TGTGCCAGCAGTGAACCCACCGTACGGGGCGAGCAGTACTTC